One sample yielded the 19 T cell receptor beta chains listed below, sequenced in a study of T cells in localized non-small cell lung cancer. The protocol was immunoSEQ multiplex PCR, while the TCRdb copy is restricted to in-frame clones and leaves out a portion. The sample comprises around 35,000 clones, 93% of which are singletons, and around 8% rests with the top ten. The sample was peripheral blood, taken before any cancer treatment. The receptors stem from a female donor at least 60 years old with stage I lung adenocarcinoma.

The chain joins TRBV18 to TRBJ2-1; D is uncertain. Between the trimmed V and J ends, which lost 4 bases and 0 bases, there was a span of 10 bases. Per germline, CDR1 KGHSH and CDR2 LQKENI. The CDR3 runs to 15 residues. For the CDR3, the DNA is TGTGCCAGCTCACGGATTACGGGCTCCTACAATGAGCAGTTCTTC. Translated: CASSRITGSYNEQFF.

The chain links TRBV11-2 to TRBJ2-2; 7 bases fit TRBD2. CDR1 and CDR2 (germline): SGHAT, FQNNGV. The CDR3 contains 17 residues. The V segment lost 4 bases and the J segment 1 base; nucleotides outside the gene matches: 9. The CDR3 reads CASSSVKGLLNTGELFF. The CDR3 nucleotides read TGTGCCAGCAGCTCCGTCAAGGGACTACTGAACACCGGGGAGCTGTTTTTT.

The genes are TRBV6-5 and TRBJ1-2; TRBD1 matches at 9 bases. V lost 2 bases and J lost 7; bases outside the gene matches: 5. In germline, CDR1 is MNHEY, CDR2 SVGAGI. This CDR3 region has 14 residues. Here the CDR3 DNA reads TGTGCCAGCAGTTACGGGACAGGGTTGGGTGGCTACACCTTC. This sequence encodes CASSYGTGLGGYTF.

The genes are TRBV5-1 and TRBJ1-1; D unclear. Per germline, CDR1 SGHRS and CDR2 YFSETQ. The CDR3 loop spans 14 amino acids. V shed 6 bases and J shed 1 base, with 13 bases lying between them. CDR3 sequence reads: CASIPAVGNTEAFF. The DNA of the CDR3 is TGCGCCAGCATCCCGGCGGTGGGGAACACTGAAGCTTTCTTT.

V is TRBV19 and J is TRBJ2-5, with D maybe TRBD2 (6 bases). V was cut by 5 bases and J by 1 base, with 11 bases left in between. The CDR3 consists of 14 residues. Germline CDR1 reads LNHDA; CDR2 reads SQIVND (reference sequence). CDR3 in amino acids: CASSWGDLQETQYF. The DNA for the CDR3 is TGTGCCAGTAGTTGGGGGGACCTCCAAGAGACCCAGTACTTC.

CDR3 residues: CASSIEGYTEAFF. The CDR3 DNA reads as TGTGCCAGTAGTATCGAGGGATACACTGAAGCTTTCTTT. V is TRBV19 and J is TRBJ1-1; D is unclear. Trimming took 3 bases from V and 3 from J, leaving 8 bases between them. Germline values: CDR1 LNHDA, CDR2 SQIVND (reference sequence). The CDR3 extends over 13 amino acids.

This clone has only a few counts. CDR3 in DNA: TGTGCCAGCAGCTTATTGCTAGGACCCTACAATGAGCAGTTCTTC. It specifies CASSLLLGPYNEQFF. The genes are TRBV7-9 and TRBJ2-1; no reliable D call. Germline V gene data show CDR1 as SEHNR and CDR2 as FQNEAQ (reference sequence). With 2 bases removed from V and 2 bases from J, the gap between germline ends came to 10 bases. This CDR3 is built from 15 residues. Combining the CDR3 with reference TRBV7-9 and TRBJ2-1 gives the whole variable domain DTGVSQNPRHKITKRGQNVTFRCDPISEHNRLYWYRQTLGQGPEFLTYFQNEAQLEKSRLLSDRFSAERPKGSFSTLEIQRTEQGDSAMYLCASSLLLGPYNEQFFGPGTRLTVL.

This clone was observed a few times. The genes are TRBV7-9 and TRBJ1-1; 8 nucleotides line up with TRBD1. Germline V CDR1 and CDR2: SEHNR, FQNEAQ (reference sequence). Trimming cost V 3 bases and J 6 bases; bases outside gene matches: 3. The CDR3 loop spans 13 amino acids. The CDR3 spells CASSFDRGAEAFF. CDR3 coding DNA: TGTGCCAGCAGCTTCGACAGGGGCGCTGAAGCTTTCTTT.

This chain links TRBV6-5 with TRBJ1-3; D perhaps matches TRBD1 (5 bases). There are 16 residues in the CDR3. The V and J ends lost 2 bases and 0 bases respectively, with 11 bases between them. Germline CDR1 is MNHEY and CDR2 is SVGAGI. CDR3 sequence: CASSYDSTPSGNTIYF. The CDR3, as DNA: TGTGCCAGCAGTTACGACAGTACCCCCTCTGGAAACACCATATATTTT.

J is TRBJ2-6 and V is TRBV5-4, with 9 bases fitting TRBD1. Losses at the gene ends were 4 bases for V and 2 bases for J; bases not matched to a gene: 1. Germline V gene sequence: CDR1 SGHNT, CDR2 YYREEE (reference sequence). The CDR3 has 15 residues. CDR3 protein: CASSGTGTGANVLTF. The CDR3 region has the DNA TGTGCCAGCAGCGGGACAGGGACTGGGGCCAACGTCCTGACTTTC.

This rearrangement joins TRBV6-5 to TRBJ2-2; D not certain. CDR3 length: 15 residues. The V and J ends lost 5 bases and 6 bases respectively, with 16 bases between them. CDR1 MNHEY and CDR2 SVGAGI come from the germline V gene. DNA of the CDR3: TGTGCCAGCAGTGGGCGGCAGAGGAGCCCCGGGGAGCTGTTTTTT. It is translated as CASSGRQRSPGELFF.

V gene TRBV6-1 combines with J gene TRBJ1-1, with unresolved D. Trimming took 3 bases from V and 4 from J, leaving 12 bases between them. The CDR3 has 14 amino acids. Germline values: CDR1 MNHNS, CDR2 SASEGT. CDR3: CASSETLATTEAFF. The CDR3 DNA reads as TGTGCCAGCAGTGAGACCTTAGCAACCACTGAAGCTTTCTTT.

The genes are TRBV5-4 and TRBJ1-2, with a tentative D call TRBD1 (6 bases). The CDR3 has 15 amino acids. Germline V gene sequence: CDR1 SGHNT, CDR2 YYREEE (reference sequence). Trimming stripped 0 bases from V and 7 bases from J, with 16 bases between. This CDR3 is CASSLAEGGRGGYTF. CDR3 DNA sequence: TGTGCCAGCAGCTTGGCCGAGGGGGGGCGCGGTGGCTACACCTTC. Based on the CDR3 plus reference TRBV5-4 and TRBJ1-2, the full variable domain is ETGVTQSPTHLIKTRGQQVTLRCSSQSGHNTVSWYQQALGQGPQFIFQYYREEENGRGNFPPRFSGLQFPNYSSELNVNALELDDSALYLCASSLAEGGRGGYTFGSGTRLTVV.

J is TRBJ2-5 and V is TRBV7-2; D is perhaps TRBD1 (5 bases). The CDR3 is 12 amino acids. The germline V gene encodes CDR1 SGHTA and CDR2 FQGNSA. V was pared by 3 bases and J by 4 bases, with 6 bases between. In nucleotides, the CDR3 is TGTGCCAGCAGCTTGCAGGGAGAGACCCAGTACTTC. It is translated as CASSLQGETQYF.

The chain couples TRBV19 to TRBJ2-2; 10 bases line up with TRBD2. The germline gives CDR1 LNHDA, CDR2 SQIVND (reference sequence). V lost 6 bases, J lost 7 bases, and 8 bases stayed unmatched. The CDR3 runs 15 residues. CDR3 DNA: TGTGCCAGTAGCCAGCGGGGGGGCCGGAGCGGGGAGCTGTTTTTT. It codes for CASSQRGGRSGELFF.

This clone is a singleton in its sample. It is unclear where the CDR3 begins or ends on the DNA, so no DNA is shown, and the CDR3 is as TCRdb lists it. The V gene is TRBV21-1, the J gene TRBJ1-1; TRBD1 is the table's D call, not checked against the DNA. TRBV21-1 is listed as a pseudogene. The CDR3 is 12 amino acids long, termini counted. The CDR3 is CASWALGTEAFF.

The chain uses TRBV6-5 and TRBJ1-2; TRBD1 matches 9 bases. The trim removed 6 bases at V and 8 bases at J, leaving 10 bases unmatched. CDR1 is MNHEY and CDR2 is SVGAGI in the germline V gene. This CDR3 contains 14 residues. CDR3 sequence reads: CASRETGGSRGYTF. The CDR3 DNA reads TGTGCCAGCAGGGAGACAGGGGGAAGTCGCGGCTACACCTTC.

The V and J genes are TRBV19 and TRBJ1-2; 10 bases align to TRBD1. Germline V gene sequence: CDR1 LNHDA, CDR2 SQIVND (reference sequence). J lost 7 bases, V lost 7 bases, and 12 bases had no gene match. The CDR3 is 15 residues long. The CDR3 loop reads CASTPSDRGLRGYTF. The CDR3 DNA follows: TGTGCCAGTACGCCGTCCGACAGGGGGCTTCGTGGCTACACCTTC. Together with reference TRBV19 and TRBJ1-2, the CDR3 gives the full variable domain: DGGITQSPKYLFRKEGQNVTLSCEQNLNHDAMYWYRQDPGQGLRLIYYSQIVNDFQKGDIAEGYSVSREKKESFPLTVTSAQKNPTAFYLCASTPSDRGLRGYTFGSGTRLTVV.

The J gene is TRBJ2-4, the V gene TRBV11-2; tentatively, D is TRBD2 (5 bases). Germline CDR1 and CDR2: SGHAT and FQNNGV. The CDR3 consists of 17 residues. V lost 0 bases to trimming and J lost 1 base, with 13 bases between them. CDR3 bases: TGTGCCAGCAGCTTAGATTCGCGGAGGATGGCCAAAAACATTCAGTACTTC. Its translation: CASSLDSRRMAKNIQYF.